The 21 T cell receptor beta chains below were found in one sample sequenced in a study of blood T cell repertoires in COVID-19. Data came from immunoSEQ multiplex PCR; TCRdb stores just in-frame clones and leaves some out. The sample contains over 150,000 clones, more than 80% of which appear only once. Material for sequencing was peripheral blood. The receptor source for this set is a human donor in a cohort sampled during active COVID-19.

This clone was detected a few times. The chain carries TRBV13 and TRBJ1-5, with D unclear. Trimming took off 0 bases at V and 7 bases at J, with 10 bases between the two ends. Germline V CDR1 and CDR2: PRHDT, FYEKMQ (reference sequence). The CDR3 has 14 amino acids. CDR3 amino acids: CASSLGNGGQPQHF. In DNA form, the CDR3 reads TGTGCCAGCAGCTTAGGCAATGGCGGGCAGCCCCAGCATTTT.

The V call is TRBV11-3, the J call TRBJ2-1; D gene unclear. This CDR3 is 13 amino acids long. Trimming removed 8 bases from V and 8 bases from J, with 16 bases in between. CDR1 and CDR2 from the germline V gene are SGHNT and YENEEA. The CDR3 loop reads CASADGRRDEQFF. CDR3 sequence (DNA): TGTGCCAGCGCCGACGGCCGTCGGGATGAGCAGTTCTTC.

This clone came up once. This chain uses TRBV2 with TRBJ2-7, with D perhaps matching TRBD2 (6 bases). V was trimmed by 3 bases and J by 2 bases, leaving 14 bases between them. Per germline, CDR1 SNHLY and CDR2 FYNNEI. This CDR3 has 15 amino acids. CDR3 residues: CASSEVGEATYEQYF. In DNA form, the CDR3 reads TGTGCCAGCAGTGAGGTCGGGGAGGCTACCTACGAGCAGTACTTC.

This chain links TRBV9 with TRBJ1-4; D not resolved. The CDR3 is made up of 15 amino acids. Looked up from germline, CDR1 is SGDLS and CDR2 is YYNGEE. The V end was cut by 0 bases, the J end by 4 bases, with 10 bases between. The CDR3 DNA reads TGTGCCAGCAGCGTAGGCGGCCCTCTTAATGAAAAACTGTTTTTT. As protein: CASSVGGPLNEKLFF.

In this sample, this clone turned up once. This sequence joins TRBV19 and TRBJ1-5, with D possibly being TRBD1 (6 bases). CDR1 is LNHDA, CDR2 SQIVND, per germline (reference sequence). V was trimmed by 7 bases and J by 3 bases, leaving 16 bases between them. The CDR3 is 15 residues long. DNA for the CDR3: TGTGCCAGTAAGGTCTCAGGGGCTCCCAATCAGCCCCAGCATTTT. Translating gives CASKVSGAPNQPQHF.

This clone was recorded only once. The rearrangement links TRBV5-1 to TRBJ1-3; D not resolved. Between the trimmed V and J ends, which lost 3 bases and 0 bases, there was a span of 13 bases. There are 16 residues in the CDR3. The germline V gene encodes CDR1 SGHRS and CDR2 YFSETQ. Here the CDR3 DNA reads TGCGCCAGCAGCTCCTCTAGCGATCTCTCTGGAAACACCATATATTTT. It specifies CASSSSSDLSGNTIYF.

The chain links TRBV5-1 to TRBJ1-1; no definite D call. The CDR3 contains 12 residues. V lost 2 bases and J lost 11, with 13 bases in between. The germline V gene encodes CDR1 SGHRS and CDR2 YFSETQ. CDR3 DNA sequence: TGCGCCAGCAGCTTAGGCGGCAAAGGTGCTTTCTTT. Translation: CASSLGGKGAFF.

V is TRBV7-9 and J is TRBJ2-7; 7 positions match TRBD2. V lost 5 bases, J lost 2 bases, and 9 bases stayed unmatched. The germline V gene encodes CDR1 SEHNR and CDR2 FQNEAQ (reference sequence). The length of the CDR3 is 15 residues. Here the CDR3 reads CASSPGGAGAYEQYF. The CDR3 DNA reads TGTGCCAGCAGCCCCGGCGGGGCGGGAGCCTACGAGCAGTACTTC.

This chain uses TRBV9 with TRBJ2-1; the match to TRBD1 covers 7 bases. Looked up from germline, CDR1 is SGDLS and CDR2 is YYNGEE. CDR3 size: 17 residues. Trimming took 0 bases from V and 2 from J; bases not matched to a gene: 8. CDR3 residues: CASSVDDREHPYNEQFF. The CDR3, as DNA: TGTGCCAGCAGCGTAGATGACAGGGAACACCCCTACAATGAGCAGTTCTTC.

This rearrangement joins TRBV11-2 to TRBJ2-1; 8 bases align to TRBD1. The CDR3 totals 13 residues. With 5 bases clipped from V and 9 bases from J, the junction kept 6 bases outside the gene matches. Germline loops: CDR1 SGHAT, CDR2 FQNNGV. The CDR3 is CASSGPGGGEQFF. The CDR3 nucleotides read TGTGCCAGCAGCGGACCAGGGGGCGGTGAGCAGTTCTTC.

This chain links TRBV6-6 with TRBJ2-2; 10 bases map to TRBD1. V lost 4 bases, J lost 6 bases, and 2 bases stayed unmatched. CDR1 is MNHNY and CDR2 is SVGAGI in the germline V gene (reference sequence). The CDR3 has 14 amino acids. CDR3 residues: CASSFGTGAGELFF. Here the CDR3 DNA reads TGTGCCAGCAGTTTCGGGACAGGGGCCGGGGAGCTGTTTTTT.

The chain has TRBV5-1 and TRBJ2-3, with TRBD2 matching 7 bases. The germline V gene encodes CDR1 SGHRS and CDR2 YFSETQ. The length of the CDR3 is 16 residues. Trimming removed 4 bases from V and 1 base from J; junction bases left unmatched: 9. DNA of the CDR3: TGCGCCAGCAGCCCATTTAACGCGGGGGGCACAGATACGCAGTATTTT. Amino acid sequence: CASSPFNAGGTDTQYF.

The rearrangement uses TRBV19 and TRBJ1-3; TRBD1 matches at 8 bases. Looked up from germline, CDR1 is LNHDA and CDR2 is SQIVND (reference sequence). V gave up 8 bases and J gave up 1 base; unmatched junction bases: 7. The CDR3 extends over 15 amino acids. The CDR3 DNA follows: TGTGCCAGTGGGATCCAGGGGGCTTCTGGAAACACCATATATTTT. The encoded protein is CASGIQGASGNTIYF.

This chain links TRBV3-1 (or the pseudogene TRBV3-2) with TRBJ2-7; D call uncertain. The CDR3 contains 14 residues. V was clipped by 1 base and J by 6 bases, with 13 bases between them. CDR1 and CDR2 (germline): LGHDT, YNNKEL (reference sequence). This CDR3 is CASSQGNPPLEQYF. Here the CDR3 DNA reads TGTGCCAGCAGCCAAGGTAATCCCCCTCTCGAGCAGTACTTC.

The chain is built from TRBV11-2 and TRBJ1-2; 12 positions match TRBD1. CDR1 is SGHAT, CDR2 FQNNGV, per germline. The CDR3 has 17 residues. The trim removed 1 base at V and 4 bases at J, leaving 7 bases unmatched. The CDR3 nucleotides are TGTGCCAGCAGCTTAGGGGACAGGGGGCGTTGGGTCTATGGCTACACCTTC. It translates to CASSLGDRGRWVYGYTF.

The chain links TRBV13 to TRBJ2-1; D is perhaps TRBD2 (5 bases). V lost 0 bases, J lost 11 bases, and 14 bases lay in between. The CDR3 is 14 residues long. Per germline, CDR1 PRHDT and CDR2 FYEKMQ (reference sequence). This CDR3 is CASSLGRSQRQQFF. The CDR3 coding sequence is TGTGCCAGCAGCTTAGGCCGATCGCAGCGGCAGCAGTTCTTC.

This clone showed up just once. This chain joins TRBV15 and TRBJ2-6; D not resolved. Per the germline V gene, CDR1 is LNHNV and CDR2 is YYDKDF (reference sequence). This CDR3 is built from 14 residues. V shed 4 bases and J shed 0 bases, with 4 bases lying between them. The CDR3 sequence: CATSTHSGANVLTF. The CDR3 DNA follows: TGTGCCACCAGCACACACTCTGGGGCCAACGTCCTGACTTTC.

The V and J genes are TRBV27 and TRBJ2-7; 9 positions agree with TRBD2. Germline CDR1 MNHEY, CDR2 SMNVEV (reference sequence). The V segment lost 1 base and the J segment 2 bases; nucleotides outside the gene matches: 3. The length of the CDR3 is 15 residues. CDR3 DNA: TGTGCCAGCAGTTTATACGCGGGGGGGCCCTACGAGCAGTACTTC. It specifies CASSLYAGGPYEQYF.

The chain combines TRBV4-1 with TRBJ1-1; the D is unclear. The germline V gene encodes CDR1 MGHRA and CDR2 YSYEKL. The CDR3 runs to 16 residues. Trimming pared 4 bases from V and 4 bases from J, leaving 19 bases between. For the CDR3, the DNA is TGCGCCAGCAGCCCTCTCCCGAAGGTCCGAGGCACTGAAGCTTTCTTT. Protein sequence: CASSPLPKVRGTEAFF.

This sequence joins TRBV2 and TRBJ1-4; TRBD1 aligns across 8 bases. This CDR3 region has 14 residues. V lost 3 bases and J lost 7; bases outside the gene matches: 4. Germline V gene data show CDR1 as SNHLY and CDR2 as FYNNEI. CDR3 nucleotides: TGTGCCAGCAGTGAGCAGGGGGCGGCTGAAAAACTGTTTTTT. It encodes CASSEQGAAEKLFF.

The rearrangement uses TRBV15 and TRBJ1-1, with 10 bases matching TRBD1. CDR1 LNHNV and CDR2 YYDKDF come from the germline V gene (reference sequence). J lost 4 bases, V lost 5 bases, and 4 bases had no gene match. The CDR3 is 14 residues long. For the CDR3, the DNA is TGTGCCACCAGCTCAAGGACAGGGGGCACTGAAGCTTTCTTT. It translates to CATSSRTGGTEAFF.